These T cell receptor beta chains were read from a single sample in a study of PD-1 blockade in mismatch repair-deficient tumors. Assay: immunoSEQ multiplex PCR; the TCRdb copy retains only in-frame clones and omits some. The sample lists some 84,000 clones; 81% were seen once. Here the sequenced sample was peripheral blood, taken 12 weeks after starting pembrolizumab. These receptors came from an adult with mismatch repair-deficient cancer. The CDR3 runs from the conserved cysteine through the conserved F or W. D genes are given only for firm matches.

>TRBJ2-1|TRBD2|TRBV11-3
CASSLGTSDYNEQFF
TGTGCCAGCAGCTTAGGGACTAGCGACTACAATGAGCAGTTCTTC
>TRBJ2-1|NA|TRBV5-4
CASSLVGGVDRFF
TGTGCCAGCAGCTTGGTTGGGGGAGTAGATAGGTTCTTC
>TRBJ2-3|TRBD2|TRBV7-2
CASSRRDGGRGSDTQYF
TGTGCCAGCAGCCGCCGGGATGGCGGGAGAGGGTCAGATACGCAGTATTTT
>TRBJ1-3|NA|TRBV5-4
CASSLDGRAAPGNTIYF
TGTGCCAGCAGCTTGGATGGGCGGGCGGCCCCTGGAAACACCATATATTTT
>TRBJ1-5|NA|TRBV28
CASNSPRERSSQPQHF
TGTGCCAGCAACAGCCCCCGTGAACGGTCTTCTCAGCCCCAGCATTTT
>TRBJ2-3|NA|TRBV7-2
CASSYRVITDTQYF
TGTGCCAGCAGCTACAGGGTTATTACAGATACGCAGTATTTT
>TRBJ2-1|NA|TRBV5-1
CASSLAGWRVGNEQFF
TGCGCCAGCAGCTTGGCCGGGTGGCGAGTCGGCAATGAGCAGTTCTTC
>TRBJ2-1|TRBD1|TRBV30
CAWRRTGYYNEQFF
TGTGCCTGGCGACGGACAGGGTACTACAATGAGCAGTTCTTC
>TRBJ2-1|TRBD2|TRBV27
CASAKTSGVSYNEQFF
TGTGCCAGCGCAAAGACTAGCGGGGTCTCCTACAATGAGCAGTTCTTC
>TRBJ2-3|NA|TRBV6-1
CASNGRSSGTDTQYF
TGTGCCAGCAACGGAAGGAGCAGCGGCACAGATACGCAGTATTTT
>TRBJ2-7|NA|TRBV5-6
CASSDSVSYEQYF
TGTGCCAGCAGCGACAGTGTCTCCTACGAGCAGTACTTC
>TRBJ2-7|NA|TRBV10-2
CASSEPGREFYEQYF
TGCGCCAGCAGTGAGCCCGGACGGGAATTCTACGAGCAGTACTTC
>TRBJ2-7|NA|TRBV27
CASSFGVHYEQYF
TGTGCCAGCAGTTTCGGCGTCCACTACGAGCAGTACTTC